The entry below gives a single TCR beta chain sequence along with its context. Only one count was recorded for this clone. What antigen it recognizes has not been identified. No per-base quality is available; no much larger clone lies one base away. The time point label, read with the paper, signifies: blood 2 weeks post-SBRT. The sample's treatment or condition label, in plain terms: 15 Gy SBRT to primary tumor, nephrectomy 4 weeks later. To follow tumor-enriched clonotypes, peripheral blood was collected serially from radiation-treated patients at baseline and again at 2 weeks and 4 weeks after SBRT. All patients had renal cell carcinoma with clear cell pathology. Genomic DNA for TCR sequencing was prepared using the QIAamp DNA Blood Mini Kit (Qiagen). Only samples passing all quality control checks were included in the analyses. CDR1 is given as SGHDT and CDR2 as YYEEEE, both from the germline V gene. Taken from cysteine to phenylalanine, the CDR3 has 13 residues. Only the CDR3 DNA stays, 39 bases, in frame from base 1. Trimming removed 0 bases from V and 7 bases from J; the gene matches leave 3 bases unexplained.

This record belongs to a study of radiation and T cells in renal cell carcinoma (dated by TCRdb to 2018 to 2021). Some background on the complete study: The samples were drawn from a clinical trial, where primary renal cell carcinomas were treated with 15 Gy of stereotactic body radiation therapy and then removed by nephrectomy 4 weeks afterward. TCR beta sequencing covered 50 to 55 samples in total, comprising approximately 25 tumors and approximately 27 peripheral blood samples. In the 40 to 60 samples combined, about 4 million unique CDR3 nucleotide sequences were found, encoding about 2.7 million unique CDR3 amino acid sequences.

TCR beta libraries were generated from genomic DNA with the immunoSEQ kit, following the manufacturer's recommendations. Library preparation used a first multiplex PCR with proprietary primers, then a second PCR adding unique barcodes, with bead cleanups after each round. A positive control reaction and a negative control reaction, both provided in the kit, were run with every batch of samples. The final libraries were assessed on an Agilent 4200 TapeStation D1000 ScreenTape, pooled by volume, and quantified by qPCR. Sequencing was performed on an Illumina NextSeq500 with a MidOutput 150-cycle cartridge, and 156 Read1 and 15 Index1 cycles were run with kit custom primers. The pooled library was loaded at around 1 pM with roughly 20% PhiX control spiked in. On the authors' methods: Vendor-processed data were analyzed in R, with a clonotype defined as all T cells sharing the same CDR3 nucleotide sequence. For clone abundance analyses, frequencies were normalized to the 10,000 most abundant clones per sample. Before analysis, public T cell clones were removed, and these numbered fewer than six per sample on average. A difference in abundance of at least 32-fold between compartments was used to define tumor-enriched and baseline blood-enriched clonotypes. A beta-binomial differential abundance model was used to identify clonotypes that were expanded or contracted between blood time points. Tumor-blood repertoire similarity was measured with the Baroni-Urbani and Buser coefficient, and group comparisons used two-tailed Wilcoxon tests in R. TCRdb took over this immuneACCESS table, retaining in-frame rearrangements with V and J assigned. Such tables are incomplete; in checked studies, under half of the missing clones stem from an unresolved V gene, and the remainder is unexplained. The V and J calls and clone size are taken from that table; D and trimming were inferred from the DNA. A total of 70,000 or so clones appear in this sample, around 76% of them only once. Together, the top ten hold approximately 6.4% of the sample.

The full study reports these points: Effects of radiation dose or scheduling on the TCR repertoire could not be addressed with the single-armed trial design. No pretreatment tumor biopsies were available, so the baseline intratumoral presence of clonotypes could not be determined. In blood, the top tumor clonotypes increased between baseline and 2 weeks post-radiation and then shrank by 4 weeks, which suggests that tumor-resident clones expanded only transiently. Changes in the blood repertoire were not tracked past 4 weeks after treatment.

The source material was blood, sampled from a patient whose treatment included radiotherapy and nephrectomy. Recombination joined TRBV5-6 with TRBJ2-7; 8 bases in the middle match TRBD2. This clonotype was obtained from a man aged 60 to 69 with renal cell carcinoma. This receptor has the CDR3 CASSLVGTREQYF. In nucleotides, the sequence is TGTGCCAGCAGCTTGGTTGGGACTAGAGAGCAGTACTTC.